Each of the 20 T cell receptor beta chains below was sequenced from the same sample in a study of cytomegalovirus exposure and HLA in healthy donors. Primers included in the PCR were 60 Vbeta and 13 Jbeta primers. Method: immunoSEQ multiplex PCR; TCRdb's copy keeps in-frame clones and lacks some. The sample carries more than 85,000 clones, roughly 80% recorded once. The sequencing sample was made of PBMCs. Every receptor here comes from a male donor in good health and CMV-seropositive.

The count of this clone is one. The chain is built from TRBV7-2 and TRBJ2-3; 7 nucleotides match TRBD1. The ends lost 8 bases at V and 6 bases at J; junction bases unmatched: 17. Per the germline V gene, CDR1 is SGHTA and CDR2 is FQGNSA. The CDR3 spans 16 residues. The CDR3, as DNA: TGTGCCAGCGCCCTCAGGCACGGGACAGTTTTCGATACGCAGTATTTT. Translating it yields CASALRHGTVFDTQYF.

V gene TRBV21-1 combines with J gene TRBJ2-3; the D segment call TRBD2 is taken from the table without a DNA check. TRBV21-1 is a listed pseudogene. This CDR3 contains 17 residues. CDR3 in DNA: TGTGCCAGCAGCGCGATCGGTCCGCGGGAGAGGACAGATACGCAGTATTTT. This sequence encodes CASSAIGPRERTDTQYF.

This sequence joins TRBV6-5 and TRBJ2-7; weak D call: TRBD2 (6 bases). The CDR3 consists of 14 residues. Trimming pared 4 bases from V and 3 bases from J, leaving 13 bases between. Per germline, CDR1 MNHEY and CDR2 SVGAGI. The CDR3 loop reads CASSSPSDIYEQYF. The CDR3 DNA reads TGTGCCAGCAGTTCACCTAGCGATATCTACGAGCAGTACTTC.

This chain links TRBV29-1 with TRBJ2-5, with D possibly matching TRBD2 (6 bases). The germline V gene encodes CDR1 SQVTM and CDR2 ANQGSEA. The CDR3 consists of 14 residues. Trimming cost V 4 bases and J 7 bases, with 19 bases left between them. The CDR3, as DNA: TGCAGCGTTGTCTCTGGGCAGGTCGGGGGGACCCAGTACTTC. It specifies CSVVSGQVGGTQYF.

This clone was recorded once. J is TRBJ2-5 and V is TRBV7-6; D might be TRBD2 (6 bases). Germline V gives CDR1 SGHVS, CDR2 FNYEAQ. The CDR3 has 13 amino acids. Trimming removed 6 bases from V and 5 bases from J, with 13 bases in between. This CDR3 reads CASRSGLGETQYF. CDR3 in DNA: TGTGCCAGCAGGTCGGGACTTGGGGAGACCCAGTACTTC. The full variable domain, rest sourced from reference TRBV7-6 and TRBJ2-5, is GAGVSQSPRYKVTKRGQDVALRCDPISGHVSLYWYRQALGQGPEFLTYFNYEAQQDKSGLPNDRFSAERPEGSISTLTIQRTEQRDSAMYRCASRSGLGETQYFGPGTRLLVL.

CDR3 DNA: TGTGCCATTCGTCAGGGGGCGGATCAGCCCCAGCATTTT. This translates into CAIRQGADQPQHF. The gene calls are TRBV10-3 and TRBJ1-5; TRBD1 matches 8 bases. The trim removed 9 bases at V and 5 bases at J, leaving 6 bases unmatched. The CDR3 has 13 amino acids. Germline V lookup: CDR1 ENHRY, CDR2 SYGVKD.

J is TRBJ2-2 and V is TRBV4-1; D remains ambiguous. From germline, CDR1 is MGHRA and CDR2 YSYEKL. CDR3 size: 16 residues. Deletions cut 3 bases from V and 4 bases from J, with 15 bases between. The CDR3 protein is CASSQEQTSTTGELFF. Written as DNA, the CDR3 is TGCGCCAGCAGCCAGGAGCAGACGTCGACCACCGGGGAGCTGTTTTTT.

This clone was recorded only once. An end of the junction does not agree with germline; a read error may underlie this. This chain uses TRBV7-9 with TRBJ1-2; weak D call: TRBD1 (5 bases). The CDR3 length is 11 residues. Germline values: CDR1 SEHNR, CDR2 FQNEAQ (reference sequence). CDR3 in amino acids: CSSSSRQGYTF. CDR3 nucleotide sequence: TGTTCCAGCAGCTCAAGACAGGGCTACACCTTC.

The chain recombines TRBV27 with TRBJ2-5, with a tentative D call TRBD2 (6 bases). CDR3 length: 13 amino acids. Germline loops: CDR1 MNHEY, CDR2 SMNVEV (reference sequence). Trimming stripped 0 bases from V and 4 bases from J, with 6 bases between. CDR3 in DNA: TGTGCCAGCAGTTTATCGCGGGGAGAGACCCAGTACTTC. It codes for CASSLSRGETQYF.

This rearrangement joins TRBV18 to TRBJ1-3; D gene unclear. The V gene's germline CDR1 is KGHSH and CDR2 LQKENI. The CDR3 runs 14 residues. Trimming left V 6 bases short and J 2 bases short, with 11 bases between. CDR3 sequence reads: CASSTGVAGNTIYF. The CDR3 DNA reads as TGTGCCAGCTCCACCGGGGTTGCTGGAAACACCATATATTTT.

This clone has a handful of counts. V and J are TRBV11-2 and TRBJ2-5, with 7 bases matching TRBD2. From germline, CDR1 is SGHAT and CDR2 FQNNGV. The junction had 7 bases not matched to a gene; V was cut back by 5 bases and J by 4 bases. This CDR3 spans 14 amino acids. DNA of the CDR3: TGTGCCAGCAGCCCTCGGACTAGTGGAGAGACCCAGTACTTC. This sequence encodes CASSPRTSGETQYF.

The gene calls are TRBV20-1 and TRBJ2-7, with 7 bases lining up with TRBD1. Losses at the gene ends were 6 bases for V and 4 bases for J; bases not matched to a gene: 3. Germline V gives CDR1 DFQATT, CDR2 SNEGSKA (reference sequence). The CDR3 contains 11 residues. Here the CDR3 reads CSAQGDYEQYF. The CDR3 DNA reads TGCAGTGCCCAGGGGGATTACGAGCAGTACTTC.

V usage is TRBV7-9 and J usage is TRBJ2-1; TRBD1 agrees at 7 bases. Trimming took 5 bases from V and 3 from J; bases not matched to a gene: 4. The CDR3 spans 14 residues. CDR1 and CDR2 (germline): SEHNR, FQNEAQ (reference sequence). CDR3: CASSDRDLYNEQFF. CDR3 bases: TGTGCCAGCAGCGACAGGGACCTCTACAATGAGCAGTTCTTC.

This clone occurred a few times. The gene calls are TRBV19 and TRBJ2-7, with D maybe TRBD2 (6 bases). The V gene lost 4 bases and the J gene lost 1 base, with 14 bases spanning the gap. CDR1 LNHDA and CDR2 SQIVND come from the germline V gene (reference sequence). The CDR3 is made up of 15 amino acids. The DNA for the CDR3 is TGTGCCAGTAGTACGCCCCGGGGAGGTTCCTACGAGCAGTACTTC. Protein: CASSTPRGGSYEQYF.

The chain uses TRBV7-6 and TRBJ2-3, with 7 bases identical to TRBD1. The CDR3 has 16 residues. V lost 5 bases to trimming and J lost 5 bases; unmatched junction nucleotides: 13. The V gene's germline CDR1 is SGHVS and CDR2 FNYEAQ. CDR3 protein: CASSAQRGQQGDTQYF. The CDR3 coding sequence is TGTGCCAGCAGCGCGCAAAGGGGACAGCAGGGAGATACGCAGTATTTT.

The CDR3 is CASSESGQGQPQHF. The CDR3 DNA follows: TGTGCCAGCAGTGAATCGGGACAGGGTCAGCCCCAGCATTTT. The chain has TRBV2 and TRBJ1-5; the match to TRBD1 covers 9 bases. The trim removed 2 bases at V and 6 bases at J, leaving 2 bases unmatched. The CDR3 is made up of 14 amino acids. Germline lookup yields CDR1 SNHLY and CDR2 FYNNEI.

The gene calls are TRBV7-2 and TRBJ2-1; 11 bases are shared with TRBD2. This CDR3 comprises 17 residues. CDR1 SGHTA and CDR2 FQGNSA come from the germline V gene. J lost 9 bases, V lost 1 base, and 11 bases had no gene match. The CDR3 nucleotides are TGTGCCAGCAGCTTAGGGGGACTAGCGGCAAAGCGGGGTGAGCAGTTCTTC. Translation gives CASSLGGLAAKRGEQFF.

This chain joins TRBV28 and TRBJ2-5, with no clear D. Between the trimmed V and J ends, which lost 3 bases and 0 bases, there was a span of 8 bases. Germline lookup yields CDR1 MDHEN and CDR2 SYDVKM. There are 14 residues in the CDR3. The CDR3 DNA sequence: TGTGCCAGCAGTTTTACATCGTACCAAGAGACCCAGTACTTC. It translates to CASSFTSYQETQYF.

The chain links TRBV9 to TRBJ1-2; possibly TRBD1 for D (5 bases). The germline CDR1 and CDR2 sequences are SGDLS and YYNGEE. The CDR3 has 15 amino acids. The ends were cut back, 0 bases at V and 4 bases at J, with 13 bases in the middle. CDR3 nucleotide sequence: TGTGCCAGCAGCGTAGGGCAGGGTGTGATCTATGGCTACACCTTC. Encoded protein: CASSVGQGVIYGYTF.

This clone was recorded only once. J is TRBJ2-2 and V is TRBV27; a weak D match, TRBD2 (5 bases). CDR1 and CDR2 from the germline V gene are MNHEY and SMNVEV (reference sequence). The CDR3 spans 14 residues. The V end was cut by 3 bases, the J end by 3 bases, with 8 bases between. DNA of the CDR3: TGTGCCAGCAGTTTTTCGGGATACACCGGGGAGCTGTTTTTT. Encoded protein: CASSFSGYTGELFF.